Listed here are 24 T cell receptor beta chains from one sample, sequenced in a study of blood T cell repertoires in COVID-19. The repertoire was sequenced with immunoSEQ multiplex PCR; TCRdb's copy has only in-frame clones and lacks some. There are around 67,000 clones in the sample; under 95% occur only once, and around 9% lies in the top ten. Sequenced: peripheral blood. The source is a human donor in a cohort sampled during active COVID-19.

The gene calls are TRBV3-1 (or the pseudogene TRBV3-2) and TRBJ2-7, with 10 bases that match TRBD1. This CDR3 spans 17 amino acids. The V gene's germline CDR1 is LGHDT and CDR2 YNNKEL (reference sequence). The V and J ends lost 1 base and 4 bases, in that order; junction bases with no gene match: 10. CDR3 sequence reads: CASSQVLPGQGMYEQYF. In DNA, the CDR3 is TGTGCCAGCAGCCAAGTATTACCGGGACAGGGGATGTACGAGCAGTACTTC.

The rearrangement uses TRBV4-1 and TRBJ1-2; no clear D. The V gene's germline CDR1 is MGHRA and CDR2 YSYEKL. Trimming took off 1 base at V and 5 bases at J, with 17 bases between the two ends. CDR3 size: 16 residues. In DNA, the CDR3 is TGCGCCAGCAGCCAAGGCCAAAACGAGGGTTTGTATGGCTACACCTTC. It codes for CASSQGQNEGLYGYTF.

This chain connects TRBV5-6 to TRBJ1-6, with 10 bases that match TRBD1. The CDR3 loop spans 17 amino acids. Germline V gene lookup returns CDR1 SGHDT and CDR2 YYEEEE. The J segment lost 9 bases and the V segment lost 2 bases, leaving 11 bases of the junction unmatched. The CDR3 DNA follows: TGTGCCAGCAGCTTCGGACAGGGGGGATATATAGGTTCACCCCTCCACTTT. Protein sequence: CASSFGQGGYIGSPLHF.

This chain links TRBV6-5 with TRBJ2-7; D is unresolved. The V end lost 5 bases, the J end lost 0 bases, and 8 bases lay between the germline ends. The CDR3 loop spans 13 amino acids. CDR1 MNHEY and CDR2 SVGAGI come from the germline V gene. CDR3 sequence (DNA): TGTGCCAGCAGTAGTATGAGCTCCTACGAGCAGTACTTC. Protein sequence: CASSSMSSYEQYF.

The chain recombines TRBV5-4 with TRBJ1-2; 7 bases align to TRBD1. From germline, CDR1 is SGHNT and CDR2 YYREEE (reference sequence). Trimming at V came to 0 bases and at J to 7 bases, leaving 15 bases not matched to a gene. This CDR3 is 17 amino acids long. In DNA, the CDR3 is TGTGCCAGCAGCTTGGCAGGCTCAGGGGGGAGATCCGGTGGCTACACCTTC. It codes for CASSLAGSGGRSGGYTF.

The V call is TRBV15, the J call TRBJ1-2; 10 positions agree with TRBD1. V gave up 3 bases and J gave up 4 bases; unmatched junction bases: 11. Germline V lookup: CDR1 LNHNV, CDR2 YYDKDF (reference sequence). There are 17 residues in the CDR3. CDR3 bases: TGTGCCACCAGCAGCAGAGCAGGACAGGGGGGTGGCTATGGCTACACCTTC. It yields the protein CATSSRAGQGGGYGYTF.

The chain links TRBV7-2 to TRBJ1-2; 7 bases fit TRBD1. The length of the CDR3 is 15 residues. Germline CDR1 is SGHTA and CDR2 is FQGNSA. Trimming removed 5 bases from V and 4 bases from J; junction bases left unmatched: 10. The CDR3 bases are TGTGCCAGCAGCGTCCCAGGGGGGCGTCGCTATGGCTACACCTTC. Residues: CASSVPGGRRYGYTF.

This clone appeared a single time. The genes are TRBV9 and TRBJ1-1; TRBD1 matches at 7 bases. The CDR3 extends over 14 amino acids. Germline V lookup: CDR1 SGDLS, CDR2 YYNGEE. J lost 5 bases, V lost 1 base, and 5 bases had no gene match. The CDR3 loop reads CASSVSGGWTEAFF. The CDR3 DNA is TGTGCCAGCAGCGTATCAGGGGGGTGGACTGAAGCTTTCTTT.

The chain is built from TRBV4-1 and TRBJ1-1; 8 bases map to TRBD1. This CDR3 is 15 amino acids long. The germline CDR1 and CDR2 sequences are MGHRA and YSYEKL. V trimming: 5 bases; J trimming: 1 base; junction bases outside the gene matches: 6. The CDR3 nucleotides read TGCGCCAGCAGCTTCCAACAGGGGGGGAACACTGAAGCTTTCTTT. Amino acids: CASSFQQGGNTEAFF.

The CDR3 nucleotides are TGTGCCAGCAGCGTAGGGGGCCTAGGGGATCAGCCCCAGCATTTT. Its translation is CASSVGGLGDQPQHF. This chain connects TRBV9 to TRBJ1-5; D is perhaps TRBD1 (5 bases). The germline V and J ends were trimmed by 0 bases and 5 bases, with 12 bases remaining between them. The CDR3 has 15 amino acids. From germline, CDR1 is SGDLS and CDR2 YYNGEE. Variable domain in full (rest from reference TRBV9 and TRBJ1-5): DSGVTQTPKHLITATGQRVTLRCSPRSGDLSVYWYQQSLDQGLQFLIQYYNGEERAKGNILERFSAQQFPDLHSELNLSSLELGDSALYFCASSVGGLGDQPQHFGDGTRLSIL.

The chain uses TRBV5-1 and TRBJ2-3, with 7 bases identical to TRBD2. V was clipped by 2 bases and J by 6 bases; unmatched bases: 12. Germline V lookup: CDR1 SGHRS, CDR2 YFSETQ. This CDR3 is 16 amino acids long. CDR3 region: CASSFGRGVAGDTQYF. The CDR3 nucleotides are TGCGCCAGCAGCTTTGGCCGGGGAGTAGCGGGTGATACGCAGTATTTT. The variable domain in full, completed from reference TRBV5-1 and TRBJ2-3, reads KAGVTQTPRYLIKTRGQQVTLSCSPISGHRSVSWYQQTPGQGLQFLFEYFSETQRNKGNFPGRFSGRQFSNSRSEMNVSTLELGDSALYLCASSFGRGVAGDTQYFGPGTRLTVL.

This clone came up a few times. The V call is TRBV7-3, the J call TRBJ1-1; D is ambiguous. This CDR3 contains 15 residues. Per germline, CDR1 SGHTA and CDR2 FQGTGA. V dropped 2 bases and J dropped 2 bases, with 12 bases sitting between them. The CDR3 here is CASSLGQLTNTEAFF. The DNA for the CDR3 is TGTGCCAGCAGCTTAGGGCAGCTCACCAACACTGAAGCTTTCTTT.

This clone was detected a few times. The chain joins TRBV29-1 to TRBJ1-4; TRBD1 matches 9 bases. V trimming: 1 base; J trimming: 1 base; junction bases outside the gene matches: 4. The CDR3 runs 16 residues. CDR1 is SQVTM, CDR2 ANQGSEA, per germline. The CDR3, as DNA: TGCAGCGTTGAAGGGGACAGGGATGGAACTAATGAAAAACTGTTTTTT. Protein: CSVEGDRDGTNEKLFF. The full variable domain, its missing parts supplied by reference TRBV29-1 and TRBJ1-4, is SAVISQKPSRDICQRGTSLTIQCQVDSQVTMMFWYRQQPGQSLTLIATANQGSEATYESGFVIDKFPISRPNLTFSTLTVSNMSPEDSSIYLCSVEGDRDGTNEKLFFGSGTQLSVL.

This sequence joins TRBV14 and TRBJ2-7; D may be TRBD2 (6 bases). The V end was cut by 5 bases, the J end by 8 bases, with 13 bases between. The V gene's germline CDR1 is SGHDN and CDR2 FVKESK. The CDR3 totals 12 residues. CDR3 loop: CASSGSGSQQYF. CDR3 nucleotides: TGTGCCAGCAGCGGCAGCGGGTCCCAGCAGTACTTC.

V gene TRBV11-2 combines with J gene TRBJ1-2; TRBD1 matches 7 bases. V gave up 3 bases and J gave up 4 bases; unmatched junction bases: 5. Germline assignment: CDR1 SGHAT and CDR2 FQNNGV. This CDR3 is built from 14 residues. The CDR3, as DNA: TGTGCCAGCAGCTTGTACAGGGGCTCCTATGGCTACACCTTC. This sequence encodes CASSLYRGSYGYTF.

The genes are TRBV6-6 and TRBJ2-7, with 11 bases matching TRBD1. V was clipped by 6 bases and J by 7 bases; unmatched bases: 8. The germline V gene has CDR1 MNHNY and CDR2 SVGAGI (reference sequence). The CDR3 is made up of 14 amino acids. The CDR3 nucleotides read TGTGCCAGCAGCGGACAGGGGGCGGATTGGGAGCAGTACTTC. Translation gives CASSGQGADWEQYF.

V usage is TRBV27 and J usage is TRBJ2-7; TRBD2 is a possible D gene (5 bases). From germline, CDR1 is MNHEY and CDR2 SMNVEV (reference sequence). The CDR3 is 11 residues long. Trimming shortened V by 8 bases and J by 6 bases, and 11 bases separated the two germline ends. The CDR3 DNA sequence: TGTGCCAGCGGACTCGGATCCGAGCAGTACTTC. Amino acids: CASGLGSEQYF.

This clone has just a few counts. This sequence joins TRBV9 and TRBJ2-7; 10 bases match TRBD1. Germline CDR1 reads SGDLS; CDR2 reads YYNGEE. The V gene end was trimmed by 3 bases and the J gene end by 5 bases; junction bases not matched to a gene: 2. The CDR3 spans 13 residues. CDR3 sequence: CASSAGTGDEQYF. CDR3 coding DNA: TGTGCCAGCAGCGCCGGGACAGGGGACGAGCAGTACTTC. Together with reference TRBV9 and TRBJ2-7, the CDR3 gives the full variable domain: DSGVTQTPKHLITATGQRVTLRCSPRSGDLSVYWYQQSLDQGLQFLIQYYNGEERAKGNILERFSAQQFPDLHSELNLSSLELGDSALYFCASSAGTGDEQYFGPGTRLTVT.

V gene TRBV7-9 combines with J gene TRBJ1-1, with a tentative D call TRBD1 (5 bases). The CDR3 totals 16 residues. Germline CDR1 is SEHNR and CDR2 is FQNEAQ (reference sequence). V gave up 2 bases and J gave up 4 bases, with 17 bases separating them. CDR3: CASSLYGRGIGTEAFF. The DNA for the CDR3 is TGTGCCAGCAGCTTATATGGTAGGGGTATTGGCACTGAAGCTTTCTTT.

This chain uses TRBV28 with TRBJ2-7, with a tentative D call TRBD1 (6 bases). This CDR3 contains 17 residues. The germline V and J ends were trimmed by 1 base and 1 base, with 17 bases remaining between them. Germline V gives CDR1 MDHEN, CDR2 SYDVKM. The CDR3: CASSLSSKEDRSYEQYF. The CDR3 DNA reads as TGTGCCAGCAGTTTATCCTCGAAGGAGGACAGATCCTACGAGCAGTACTTC. Full variable domain (rest looked up from reference TRBV28 and TRBJ2-7): DVKVTQSSRYLVKRTGEKVFLECVQDMDHENMFWYRQDPGLGLRLIYFSYDVKMKEKGDIPEGYSVSREKKERFSLILESASTNQTSMYLCASSLSSKEDRSYEQYFGPGTRLTVT.

The chain has TRBV5-1 and TRBJ2-5, with D maybe TRBD2 (6 bases). Per the germline V gene, CDR1 is SGHRS and CDR2 is YFSETQ. V lost 7 bases, J lost 3 bases, and 19 bases lay in between. The CDR3 loop spans 15 amino acids. In nucleotides, the CDR3 is TGCGCCAGCGCTAGCGTGTCGGGGCAGGAAGAGACCCAGTACTTC. Translated, it gives CASASVSGQEETQYF.

The chain recombines TRBV5-4 with TRBJ2-5, with TRBD2 matching over 7 bases. Trimming took 2 bases from V and 4 from J; bases not matched to a gene: 8. The germline V gene encodes CDR1 SGHNT and CDR2 YYREEE (reference sequence). This CDR3 spans 15 amino acids. CDR3 bases: TGTGCCAGCAGCTTAAATCGGGGGGTCAGAGAGACCCAGTACTTC. Protein sequence: CASSLNRGVRETQYF.

J is TRBJ2-7 and V is TRBV11-2, with 11 bases matching TRBD2. The V segment lost 5 bases and the J segment 3 bases; nucleotides outside the gene matches: 18. Germline lookup yields CDR1 SGHAT and CDR2 FQNNGV. The CDR3 is 19 residues long. The CDR3 sequence: CASSPQRGLAVLGDYEQYF. CDR3 bases: TGTGCCAGCAGCCCACAGAGGGGACTAGCGGTTCTGGGAGACTACGAGCAGTACTTC.

The chain is built from TRBV29-1 and TRBJ1-1, with a weak D call TRBD1 (5 bases). The CDR3 is 14 residues long. Per germline, CDR1 SQVTM and CDR2 ANQGSEA. V was shortened by 6 bases and J by 0 bases, with 14 bases between the two germline ends. CDR3 in amino acids: CSVALTGMNTEAFF. CDR3 nucleotide sequence: TGCAGCGTGGCCCTAACAGGCATGAACACTGAAGCTTTCTTT.